These T cell receptor beta chains were read from a single sample in a study of OX40 agonist ivuxolimab in advanced cancers. Repertoires were generated with immunoSEQ multiplex PCR, while TCRdb's copy carries only in-frame clones and drops some. Of tens of thousands of clones in the sample, about 90% were seen once. Sequencing used CD4+ or CD8+ T cells sorted from blood, obtained in a trial of the OX40 agonist ivuxolimab. Receptors were obtained from an adult with an advanced solid tumor such as melanoma, head and neck, liver or kidney cancer. CDR3s include the opening cysteine and the closing phenylalanine or tryptophan. The D gene is left open where the match is weak. A row's size may be missing; if present it is once, few, many or a size class.

>TRBV6-5|TRBJ2-7|-|-
CASSAGRVGEQYF
TGTGCCAGCAGCGCAGGGAGAGTGGGTGAGCAGTACTTC
>TRBV7-2|TRBJ2-7|TRBD2|-
CASSRGTIREQYF
TGTGCCAGCAGCAGAGGGACTATCCGCGAGCAGTACTTC
>TRBV19|TRBJ1-5|-|few
CASGFSNQPQHF
TGTGCCAGCGGTTTTAGCAATCAGCCCCAGCATTTT
>TRBV10-3|TRBJ1-2|-|medium-sized
CAISESSQGNYGYTF
TGTGCCATCAGTGAGTCGTCTCAGGGGAACTATGGCTACACCTTC
>TRBV28|TRBJ1-3|-|-
CASSPTAGGLRNTIYF
TGTGCCAGCAGTCCTACCGCGGGGGGACTCAGAAACACCATATATTTT
>TRBV19|TRBJ1-2|TRBD1|-
CASTLTGERYGYTF
TGTGCCAGTACCCTGACAGGGGAGCGCTATGGCTACACCTTC
>TRBV11-1|TRBJ1-1|-|once
CASSLVGNTEAFF
TGTGCCAGCAGCTTAGTGGGGAACACTGAAGCTTTCTTT
>TRBV5-1|TRBJ1-2|TRBD1|-
CASSLGQATIGYTF
TGCGCCAGCAGCCTTGGACAGGCCACTATCGGCTACACCTTC
>TRBV27|TRBJ1-6|-|-
CASSLSPQLSSYNSPLHF
TGTGCCAGCAGTTTATCTCCACAGTTGAGCTCCTATAATTCACCCCTCCACTTT
>TRBV27|TRBJ1-6|TRBD1|-
CASSLTRQGVNSPLHF
TGTGCCAGCAGTTTAACACGACAGGGGGTAAATTCACCCCTCCACTTT
>TRBV20-1|TRBJ2-5|-|-
CSARDFPAQYF
TGCAGTGCTAGAGATTTTCCGGCCCAGTACTTC
>TRBV11-2|TRBJ2-6|-|-
CASSLGSSGANVLTF
TGTGCCAGCAGCCTCGGAAGCTCTGGGGCCAACGTCCTGACTTTC
>TRBV5-1|TRBJ1-2|-|-
CASSPDGNYGYTF
TGCGCCAGCAGTCCCGACGGCAACTATGGCTACACCTTC
>TRBV5-1|TRBJ1-2|-|-
CASSLGQPAYGYTF
TGCGCCAGCAGCTTGGGACAGCCCGCCTATGGCTACACCTTC
>TRBV7-2|TRBJ2-5|-|-
CASSLMGEETQYF
TGTGCCAGCAGCTTAATGGGAGAAGAGACCCAGTACTTC
>TRBV21-1|TRBJ2-7|-|-
CASSKEGGHGAYEQYF
TGTGCCAGCAGCAAAGAGGGGGGACATGGAGCCTACGAGCAGTACTTC
>TRBV18|TRBJ2-3|-|-
CASRNGDTQYF
TGTGCCAGCCGAAATGGGGATACGCAGTATTTT
>TRBV14|TRBJ1-1|TRBD1|few
CASSHAKTGTALIEAFF
TGTGCCAGCAGCCATGCTAAAACCGGGACAGCACTTATTGAAGCTTTCTTT
>TRBV6-4|TRBJ2-1|-|-
CASSEVEGTEQFF
TGTGCCAGCAGTGAGGTGGAGGGCACTGAGCAGTTCTTC
>TRBV29-1|TRBJ1-4|-|-
CSVSGRLDEKLFF
TGCAGCGTCTCGGGGCGCTTGGATGAAAAACTGTTTTTT
>TRBV7-8|TRBJ1-5|TRBD1|-
CASSLDRASNQPQHF
TGTGCCAGCAGCTTGGACAGGGCAAGCAATCAGCCCCAGCATTTT
>TRBV5-1|TRBJ2-2|-|-
CASSEPGELFF
TGCGCCAGCAGCGAACCCGGGGAGCTGTTTTTT
>TRBV6-1|TRBJ1-2|-|-
CASSANTRDIPFGYTF
TGTGCCAGCAGTGCAAACACCCGGGACATACCATTTGGCTACACCTTC
>TRBV5-1|TRBJ1-4|-|-
CASSLSGSGEKLFF
TGCGCCAGCAGCTTGTCTGGCAGTGGAGAAAAACTGTTTTTT
>TRBV7-6|TRBJ2-1|TRBD2|-
CASSQRPLAGRDNEQFF
TGTGCCAGCAGCCAACGACCACTAGCAGGGAGGGACAATGAGCAGTTCTTC
>TRBV5-8|TRBJ1-3|-|-
CASSQKYGSTIYF
TGTGCCAGCAGCCAGAAGTATGGGAGCACCATATATTTT